One sample yielded the 29 T cell receptor beta chains listed below, sequenced in a study of CD8+CD57+ T cells in acquired aplastic anemia. All sequencing subjects had displayed CD8+CD57+ cell expansion on flow cytometry. Investigators profiled TCR beta VDJ and CDR3 from genomic DNA template. In TCRdb, the reads were re-called with MiXCR into one record per CDR3 protein. Here the sample spans more than 150,000 distinct CDR3 sequences, roughly 50% being singletons. The sequenced sample was sorted CD4+, CD8+, or CD8+CD57+ T cells (not recorded which) from PBMCs. These receptors all stem from a human donor with aplastic anemia.

J is TRBJ1-1 and V is TRBV30, with D perhaps TRBD1 (6 bases). Trimming pared 2 bases from V and 1 base from J, leaving 11 bases between. Germline loops: CDR1 GTSNPN, CDR2 SVGIG (reference sequence). CDR3 length equals 14 residues. The CDR3 DNA follows: TGTGCCTGGAGTAGACAGGCCGGGAACACTGAAGCTTTCTTT. Translating it yields CAWSRQAGNTEAFF.

The CDR3 DNA sequence: TGCAGTGCTAGAGTGGTAGGGGCAGATACGCAGTATTTT. Protein sequence: CSARVVGADTQYF. This sequence joins TRBV20-1 and TRBJ2-3; D perhaps matches TRBD1 (5 bases). The CDR3 runs 13 residues. Trimming shortened V by 1 base and J by 4 bases, and 9 bases separated the two germline ends. The germline V gene has CDR1 DFQATT and CDR2 SNEGSKA (reference sequence).

This clonotype occurred once. The V call is TRBV11-2, the J call TRBJ2-7; a weak D match, TRBD2 (6 bases). CDR1 SGHAT and CDR2 FQNNGV come from the germline V gene. The V gene lost 1 base and the J gene lost 2 bases, with 9 bases spanning the gap. The CDR3 contains 14 residues. CDR3 protein: CASSLVPGAYEQYF. DNA of the CDR3: TGTGCCAGCAGCTTAGTGCCGGGGGCCTACGAGCAGTACTTC.

In this sample, this clonotype turned up many times. The genes are TRBV5-4 and TRBJ1-1; D is possibly TRBD1 (5 bases). The CDR3 covers 12 residues. Germline values: CDR1 SGHNT, CDR2 YYREEE (reference sequence). Between the trimmed V and J ends, which lost 1 base and 5 bases, there was a span of 6 bases. CDR3 sequence reads: CASSLPGTEAFF. The CDR3 nucleotides read TGTGCCAGCAGCTTGCCAGGGACTGAAGCTTTCTTT.

A remark on this clonotype: This could be a read error, since a much larger clone is one nucleotide away. The chain combines TRBV7-8 with TRBJ2-1; 11 nucleotides agree with TRBD2. Germline CDR1 SGHVS, CDR2 FQNEAQ. The CDR3 is 14 amino acids. After removal of 4 bases from V and 9 bases from J, the junction contained 5 bases not matched to a gene. CDR3 region: CASSSTSGGAEQFF. The CDR3 region has the DNA TGTGCCAGCAGCTCAACTAGCGGGGGTGCTGAGCAGTTCTTC.

The J gene is TRBJ2-1, the V gene TRBV28; weak D call: TRBD2 (5 bases). The V gene lost 7 bases and the J gene lost 0 bases, with 7 bases spanning the gap. CDR3 length: 13 amino acids. Germline CDR1 and CDR2: MDHEN and SYDVKM. The chain's CDR3 is CASMSGSYNEQFF. CDR3 DNA sequence: TGTGCCAGCATGAGCGGCTCCTACAATGAGCAGTTCTTC. Full variable domain (remainder filled in from reference TRBV28 and TRBJ2-1): DVKVTQSSRYLVKRTGEKVFLECVQDMDHENMFWYRQDPGLGLRLIYFSYDVKMKEKGDIPEGYSVSREKKERFSLILESASTNQTSMYLCASMSGSYNEQFFGPGTRLTVL.

The CDR3 spells CATTLVENTEAFF. The CDR3 DNA is TGTGCCACCACCTTGGTGGAGAACACTGAAGCTTTCTTT. The rearrangement links TRBV2 to TRBJ1-1, with D unclear. The CDR3 is 13 residues long. The V end was cut by 10 bases, the J end by 1 base, with 13 bases between. CDR1 SNHLY and CDR2 FYNNEI come from the germline V gene.

This clonotype was picked up many times. This chain joins TRBV29-1 and TRBJ2-7; no firm D call. From germline, CDR1 is SQVTM and CDR2 ANQGSEA. The V end lost 4 bases, the J end lost 6 bases, and 16 bases lay between the germline ends. The CDR3 contains 13 residues. The CDR3 nucleotides read TGCAGCGTTGGGTTGGGCCGTTCTGGCGAGCAGTACTTC. Its translation is CSVGLGRSGEQYF.

This chain links TRBV18 with TRBJ1-2; 7 nucleotides align to TRBD1. Per the germline V gene, CDR1 is KGHSH and CDR2 is LQKENI. The CDR3 has 13 residues. Trimming at V came to 6 bases and at J to 3 bases, leaving 4 bases not matched to a gene. The CDR3 bases are TGTGCCAGCTCGCTGGGACAGTACTATGGCTACACCTTC. Translating gives CASSLGQYYGYTF.

Many counts were recorded for this clonotype. J is TRBJ2-7 and V is TRBV2; D unclear. Per the germline V gene, CDR1 is SNHLY and CDR2 is FYNNEI. CDR3 length: 12 amino acids. Trimming left V 8 bases short and J 4 bases short, with 12 bases between. CDR3 nucleotides: TGTGCCAGCCATACACAGCTTTACGAGCAGTACTTC. Residues: CASHTQLYEQYF.

The gene calls are TRBV15 and TRBJ1-1; 9 nucleotides match TRBD1. Germline assignment: CDR1 LNHNV and CDR2 YYDKDF (reference sequence). This CDR3 spans 14 amino acids. Trimming at V came to 2 bases and at J to 6 bases, leaving 4 bases not matched to a gene. The CDR3 nucleotides read TGTGCCACCAGCAGAACAGGGGGCCGGGCTGAAGCTTTCTTT. Its protein is CATSRTGGRAEAFF.

This clonotype was recorded many times. The rearrangement links TRBV5-1 to TRBJ1-3; maybe TRBD1 (6 bases). CDR1 is SGHRS and CDR2 is YFSETQ in the germline V gene. CDR3 length equals 17 residues. Trimming shortened V by 0 bases and J by 0 bases, and 13 bases separated the two germline ends. CDR3 in amino acids: CASSLGGAAASGNTIYF. As DNA, the CDR3 is TGCGCCAGCAGCTTGGGGGGGGCAGCTGCCTCTGGAAACACCATATATTTT.

The CDR3 sequence is CATSFRLGNSYEQYF. The CDR3 coding sequence is TGTGCCACCAGCTTCCGGTTGGGCAACTCCTACGAGCAGTACTTC. J is TRBJ2-7 and V is TRBV15, with D uncertain. V was shortened by 5 bases and J by 0 bases, with 14 bases between the two germline ends. Germline values: CDR1 LNHNV, CDR2 YYDKDF (reference sequence). The CDR3 contains 15 residues.

This clonotype was counted only a few times. The chain uses TRBV10-2 and TRBJ1-5, with 8 bases matching TRBD1. CDR1 WSHSY and CDR2 SAAADI come from the germline V gene. V trimming: 7 bases; J trimming: 5 bases; junction bases outside the gene matches: 7. The CDR3 is 14 residues long. The CDR3 region has the DNA TGCGCCAGCACGGACAGGGAGATTTATCAGCCCCAGCATTTT. Residues: CASTDREIYQPQHF.

The sample holds many counts of this clonotype. This chain links TRBV7-9 with TRBJ1-2; no clear D gene. In germline, CDR1 is SEHNR, CDR2 FQNEAQ (reference sequence). V lost 1 base and J lost 7, with 10 bases in between. The CDR3 sequence is 13 residues long. The CDR3 DNA is TGTGCCAGCAGCTTAGGCACGTTGCGTGGCTACACCTTC. Translated: CASSLGTLRGYTF.

Comments on this clonotype: Given the absence of the conserved phenylalanine or tryptophan at the CDR3 end, a read error is likely. V usage is TRBV5-1 and J usage is TRBJ2-3, with D possibly matching TRBD1 (6 bases). The CDR3 loop spans 15 amino acids. Trimming left V 7 bases short and J 0 bases short, with 15 bases between. Germline lookup yields CDR1 SGHRS and CDR2 YFSETQ. CDR3 sequence (DNA): TGCGCCAGCTCGTCGGCAGGGGCTAGCACAGATACGCAGTATCTT. Protein: CASSSAGASTDTQYL.

Only a few counts were recorded for this clonotype. The chain has TRBV7-6 and TRBJ2-1; 7 bases are shared with TRBD1. The CDR3 sequence is 14 residues long. With V trimmed by 3 bases and J by 6 bases, 5 bases remained unmatched. Per the germline V gene, CDR1 is SGHVS and CDR2 is FNYEAQ. CDR3: CASSFMDRLNEQFF. DNA for the CDR3: TGTGCCAGCAGCTTTATGGACAGGCTCAATGAGCAGTTCTTC. The full variable domain, completed using reference TRBV7-6 and TRBJ2-1, is GAGVSQSPRYKVTKRGQDVALRCDPISGHVSLYWYRQALGQGPEFLTYFNYEAQQDKSGLPNDRFSAERPEGSISTLTIQRTEQRDSAMYRCASSFMDRLNEQFFGPGTRLTVL.

The table lists this clonotype with many counts. This may arise from a read error, as a much more abundant clone is one base away. This chain uses TRBV20-1 with TRBJ1-6; a weak D match, TRBD1 (5 bases). The CDR3 consists of 14 residues. Looked up from germline, CDR1 is DFQATT and CDR2 is SNEGSKA (reference sequence). Here the CDR3 DNA reads TGCAATGCTAGAGTGACAGCCGGGGAATCACCCCTCCACTTT. This translates into CNARVTAGESPLHF.

In its sample, this clonotype was seen once. This may be a read error, as it is one base from a much larger clone. In this CDR3 the conserved last residue, phenylalanine or tryptophan, is missing, so a read error is likely. The chain combines TRBV9 with TRBJ2-1, with 9 bases fitting TRBD1. The CDR3 is 12 amino acids. V was clipped by 0 bases and J by 12 bases; unmatched bases: 1. Per germline, CDR1 SGDLS and CDR2 YYNGEE. This CDR3 reads CASSVGQGGQFS. CDR3 coding DNA: TGTGCCAGCAGCGTAGGACAGGGGGGGCAGTTCTCC.

This clonotype was picked up one time. The chain is built from TRBV20-1 and TRBJ1-2; 8 bases agree with TRBD1. Losses at the gene ends were 5 bases for V and 5 bases for J; bases not matched to a gene: 7. The CDR3 consists of 13 residues. Germline loops: CDR1 DFQATT, CDR2 SNEGSKA (reference sequence). Here the CDR3 DNA reads TGCAGTGCTTCCATGACAGGGGAGTATGGCTACACCTTC. It encodes CSASMTGEYGYTF.

This clonotype was observed many times. This chain connects TRBV12-3 or TRBV12-4 to TRBJ2-5; possible D gene TRBD2, 5 bases. CDR3 length: 12 amino acids. The V gene lost 8 bases and the J gene lost 1 base, with 8 bases spanning the gap. The CDR3 loop reads CASRGAQETQYF. For the CDR3, the DNA is TGTGCCAGCCGGGGAGCCCAAGAGACCCAGTACTTC.

This clonotype was seen repeatedly, ten times or more. CDR3 loop: CASMGLAGGTDTQYF. The CDR3 region has the DNA TGTGCCAGTATGGGACTAGCGGGAGGCACAGATACGCAGTATTTT. The V gene is TRBV19, the J gene TRBJ2-3; TRBD2 aligns across 14 bases. The junction had 1 base not matched to a gene; V was cut back by 7 bases and J by 1 base. CDR1 and CDR2 (germline): LNHDA, SQIVND (reference sequence). The CDR3 contains 15 residues.

This clonotype was seen repeatedly, ten times or more. The chain has TRBV6-1 and TRBJ2-5; perhaps TRBD2 as D (5 bases). CDR3 size: 12 residues. Germline CDR1 and CDR2: MNHNS and SASEGT. V lost 6 bases to trimming and J lost 5 bases, with 10 bases between them. The CDR3 reads CASSPTGETQYF. Written as DNA, the CDR3 is TGTGCCAGCAGCCCTACGGGGGAGACCCAGTACTTC.

The table lists this clonotype with a count of one. The genes are TRBV19 and TRBJ1-5; TRBD1 agrees at 7 bases. Trimming removed 5 bases from V and 7 bases from J; junction bases left unmatched: 5. Germline values: CDR1 LNHDA, CDR2 SQIVND (reference sequence). The CDR3 spans 13 residues. CDR3 region: CASSLTGEQPQHF. The CDR3 DNA is TGTGCCAGTAGTTTAACAGGGGAACAGCCCCAGCATTTT. The variable domain in full, completed from reference TRBV19 and TRBJ1-5, reads DGGITQSPKYLFRKEGQNVTLSCEQNLNHDAMYWYRQDPGQGLRLIYYSQIVNDFQKGDIAEGYSVSREKKESFPLTVTSAQKNPTAFYLCASSLTGEQPQHFGDGTRLSIL.

The chain has TRBV10-3 and TRBJ2-1; 14 bases are shared with TRBD2. CDR1 and CDR2 (germline): ENHRY, SYGVKD. Losses at the gene ends were 6 bases for V and 9 bases for J; bases not matched to a gene: 4. CDR3 length equals 14 residues. This CDR3 is CAISSGLAGAEQFF. CDR3 nucleotides: TGTGCCATCAGCTCGGGACTAGCGGGAGCTGAGCAGTTCTTC.

This clonotype was counted ten times or more. V gene TRBV7-8 combines with J gene TRBJ1-1, with 7 bases that match TRBD1. There are 16 residues in the CDR3. V trimming: 2 bases; J trimming: 1 base; junction bases outside the gene matches: 7. The germline CDR1 and CDR2 sequences are SGHVS and FQNEAQ. CDR3 amino acids: CASSLIRGGENTEAFF. For the CDR3, the DNA is TGTGCCAGCAGCTTAATACGAGGGGGCGAGAACACTGAAGCTTTCTTT. The whole variable domain, remainder taken from reference TRBV7-8 and TRBJ1-1, is GAGVSQSPRYKVAKRGQDVALRCDPISGHVSLFWYQQALGQGPEFLTYFQNEAQLDKSGLPSDRFFAERPEGSVSTLKIQRTQQEDSAVYLCASSLIRGGENTEAFFGQGTRLTVV.

V and J are TRBV29-1 and TRBJ2-7, with 8 bases aligning to TRBD2. Germline-derived CDR1 and CDR2 are SQVTM and ANQGSEA. The CDR3 spans 13 residues. V was clipped by 7 bases and J by 3 bases; unmatched bases: 8. The DNA for the CDR3 is TGCAGCGGTAACAGCGGGAGTGGCTACGAGCAGTACTTC. Protein sequence: CSGNSGSGYEQYF.

The chain uses TRBV28 and TRBJ2-5, with TRBD2 matching 8 bases. The closer fit of TRBJ2-4 to the DNA end suggests the J call may be wrong. Germline V gene lookup returns CDR1 MDHEN and CDR2 SYDVKM. The CDR3 totals 15 residues. The chain's CDR3 is CASSLPGGAKNIQYF. Here the CDR3 DNA reads TGTGCCAGCAGTTTACCGGGGGGGGCCAAAAACATTCAGTACTTC.

In this sample, this clonotype turned up many times. The genes are TRBV19 and TRBJ1-1; D not certain. Deletions cut 1 base from V and 4 bases from J, with 7 bases between. The CDR3 has 13 residues. Germline V gives CDR1 LNHDA, CDR2 SQIVND (reference sequence). The DNA for the CDR3 is TGTGCCAGTAGTATAGTCAGAGGCACTGAAGCTTTCTTT. Translation: CASSIVRGTEAFF.